This record covers a single T cell receptor beta chain. As yet, its antigen is unknown. The CDR3 has 16 amino acids. V trimming: 0 bases; J trimming: 2 bases; junction bases outside the gene matches: 4. CDR1 is SNHLY and CDR2 is FYNNEI in the germline V gene. This specimen belongs to a study of shared clonotypes between healthy human individuals. In the naive CD8 group, cells lacked CD45RO and were positively selected for CCR7, so terminally differentiated effector memory CD45RA+ cells were left out. Some clones are missing from TCRdb's copy, which holds only in-frame ones; the method was immunoSEQ multiplex PCR. Of some 2 million clones listed, approximately 94% were seen once; the top ten hold 1.1%. Study findings and constraints: Collection of samples was limited to blood; tissue repertoires likely differ. A handful of donors shared about 4.5% of their naive CD4 clonotypes.

The sequenced sample consisted of naive CD8+ T cells sorted from blood. The clonotype was recovered from a man younger than 35 in good health. The rearrangement links TRBV2 to TRBJ2-7; 10 nucleotides align to TRBD2. Here the CDR3 DNA reads TGTGCCAGCAGTGAAGCGGCTAGCGGGGGCACCTACGAGCAGTACTTC. Residues: CASSEAASGGTYEQYF.